The following is a T cell receptor (beta chain) sequence with its context. Its antigen is as yet unknown. The data belong to a study of OX40 agonist ivuxolimab in advanced cancers. Study details: Clinicians treated patients with ivuxolimab, an agonistic anti-OX40 (CD134) antibody. Hepatocellular carcinoma, melanoma, renal cell or head and neck cancer occurred in dose-escalation patients. Patients were dosed intravenously with ivuxolimab at 0.01 to 10 mg/kg every 2 weeks. General study points: On average, CD8+ T cells had more expanded clones than CD4+.

TCRdb keeps only in-frame clones here, not all; method: immunoSEQ multiplex PCR. This table holds about 120,000 clones, roughly 95% found once. Trimming shortened V by 2 bases and J by 5 bases, and 13 bases separated the two germline ends. The CDR3 runs to 15 residues. The germline gives CDR1 MDHEN, CDR2 SYDVKM. The clonotype originates from an adult with an advanced solid tumor such as melanoma, head and neck, liver or kidney cancer. The chain is built from TRBV28 and TRBJ1-5, with D possibly being TRBD1 (6 bases). This material consisted of CD4+ or CD8+ T cells sorted from blood, taken in a trial of the OX40 agonist ivuxolimab. CDR3 amino acids: CASSLITGLYQPQHF. CDR3 DNA: TGTGCCAGCAGTTTAATAACAGGGTTATATCAGCCCCAGCATTTT.